Listed below are T cell receptor beta chains from one sample, sequenced in a study of blood T cell repertoires in COVID-19. Clones were read by immunoSEQ multiplex PCR, and TCRdb kept only the in-frame ones, dropping some. The sample holds more than 25,000 clones, about 90% seen once. Sequenced input: peripheral blood. These receptors were collected from a man aged 55 to 69 with active COVID-19. Each CDR3 is given with its conserved first and last residue. D genes are given only for firm matches. The size entry is marked missing in some rows and otherwise reads once, few, many or a size class.

>TRBJ2-2|NA|TRBD2|TRBV4-1
TGCGCCAGCAGCCCGGAGACTAGCGGGGGGGCCCGGTACACCGGGGAGCTGTTTTTT
CASSPETSGGARYTGELFF
>TRBJ1-1|NA|NA|TRBV6-5
TGTGCCAGCATCCCGGGAGGCAGGGGGAACACTGAAGCTTTCTTT
CASIPGGRGNTEAFF
>TRBJ1-5|NA|NA|TRBV28
TGTGCCAGTTGGGGGGGCTTTAATCAGCCCCAGCATTTT
CASWGGFNQPQHF
>TRBJ2-7|NA|NA|TRBV7-9
TGTGCCAGCAGCTTAGGCGGCGCCAGCTTCTCCTACGAGCAGTACTTC
CASSLGGASFSYEQYF
>TRBJ2-7|NA|NA|TRBV11-3
TGTGCCAGCAGCTTAGCGGCAGGCAACGAGCAGTACTTC
CASSLAAGNEQYF
>TRBJ1-5|NA|TRBD1|TRBV30
TGTGCCTGGAGTGTTGGGACAGTTGATCAGCCCCAGCATTTT
CAWSVGTVDQPQHF
>TRBJ2-7|NA|NA|TRBV13
TGTGCCAGCAGCTTATACAACGAGCAGTACTTC
CASSLYNEQYF
>TRBJ1-5|NA|NA|TRBV12-3/TRBV12-4
TGTGCCAGCCGGGCGGGTGGCAATCAGCCCCAGCATTTT
CASRAGGNQPQHF
>TRBJ1-1|NA|NA|TRBV3-1/TRBV3-2
TGTGCCAGCAGCGCGGGTCTAGCGAACACTGAAGCTTTCTTT
CASSAGLANTEAFF
>TRBJ2-1|NA|TRBD2|TRBV10-2
TGCGCCAGCAGCCTAGCGGGGGGTGGGAATGAGCAGTTCTTC
CASSLAGGGNEQFF
>TRBJ1-2|NA|TRBD1|TRBV3-1/TRBV3-2
TGTGCCAGCAGCCAAGTGGACAGGGGAGGTGGCTACACCTTC
CASSQVDRGGGYTF
>TRBJ2-1|once|NA|TRBV4-1
TGCGCCAGCAGCCAAGGGAGCGCGAGCTCCTACAATGAGCAGTTCTTC
CASSQGSASSYNEQFF
>TRBJ2-2|NA|NA|TRBV7-6
TGTGCCAGCAGCTTCCTACAGGTGCAGGGCACGGCCGGGGAGCTGTTTTTT
CASSFLQVQGTAGELFF
>TRBJ2-3|NA|TRBD2|TRBV5-5
TGTGCCAGCAGGGGGAGCGGGGGGTCCCCTGGGGGCACAGATACGCAGTATTTT
CASRGSGGSPGGTDTQYF
>TRBJ2-1|NA|TRBD2|TRBV6-6
TGTGCCAGCAGTTACAGCGGGGGGCGTGGTGAGCAGTTCTTC
CASSYSGGRGEQFF
>TRBJ2-3|NA|TRBD2|TRBV7-2
TGTGCCAGCAGCTTAGGCACGGGGGGGGGCCGAAATACGCAGTATTTT
CASSLGTGGGRNTQYF
>TRBJ1-4|once|NA|TRBV6-5
TGTGCCAGCAGTTCAGCCGGGAGCGCCAGGGAAAAACTGTTTTTT
CASSSAGSAREKLFF
>TRBJ2-2|NA|TRBD2|TRBV3-1/TRBV3-2
TGTGCCAGCAGCCACGCCCTGACTAGCGCGGGCGGGGAGCTGTTTTTT
CASSHALTSAGGELFF
>TRBJ2-7|NA|TRBD2|TRBV11-1
TGTGCCAGCAGCGGCCGGACTAGCGGGGGGGAGGCCGAGCAGTACTTC
CASSGRTSGGEAEQYF
>TRBJ1-4|once|TRBD1|TRBV5-6
TGTGCCAGCGCCGGCAGGGGGACAGGGATTGAAAAACTGTTTTTT
CASAGRGTGIEKLFF
>TRBJ2-2|NA|NA|TRBV10-3
TGTGCCATCAGTGAGCTTCAGGGGTTAAGGAACACCGGGGAGCTGTTTTTT
CAISELQGLRNTGELFF
>TRBJ1-2|NA|NA|TRBV3-1/TRBV3-2
TGTGCCAGCAGCAAAAAGATGATGGGGGCGCCTGGCTACACCTTC
CASSKKMMGAPGYTF
>TRBJ1-1|NA|TRBD1|TRBV12-3/TRBV12-4
TGTGCCAGCAGTTTCGGGACAGGTACTGAAGCTTTCTTT
CASSFGTGTEAFF
>TRBJ1-5|NA|NA|TRBV6-6
TGTGCCAGCAGCCTTCAGGGGAAGGGCAATCAGCCCCAGCATTTT
CASSLQGKGNQPQHF
>TRBJ1-5|NA|TRBD1|TRBV15
TGTGCCACCAGCAGAGAGGGGGACAGGGGTTTGAAGCCCCAGCATTTT
CATSREGDRGLKPQHF
>TRBJ2-2|NA|NA|TRBV19
TGTGCCAGTAGTATAGCCCAGAACACCGGGGAGCTGTTTTTT
CASSIAQNTGELFF
>TRBJ1-4|NA|TRBD1|TRBV2
TGTGCCAGCACCGGGGGGGGGACAGTGGGTGAAAAACTGTTTTTT
CASTGGGTVGEKLFF
>TRBJ1-2|once|NA|TRBV7-9
TGTGCCAGCAGTGGCCGGGGTTGGAACTATGGCTACACCTTC
CASSGRGWNYGYTF
>TRBJ1-2|NA|TRBD1|TRBV6-1
TGTGCCAGCAGTGACCCGGGACAGGGGACCTATGGCTACACCTTC
CASSDPGQGTYGYTF
>TRBJ1-6|NA|TRBD1|TRBV3-1/TRBV3-2
TGTGCCAGCAGCCTGGGACAGGGGAATTCACCCCTCCACTTT
CASSLGQGNSPLHF
>TRBJ1-6|NA|TRBD1|TRBV6-5
TGTGCCAGCCGACAGGGAAATTCACCCCTCCACTTT
CASRQGNSPLHF
>TRBJ2-1|NA|NA|TRBV5-1
TGCGCCAGCAAAGGCGGCGCGGCAACCTACAATGAGCAGTTCTTC
CASKGGAATYNEQFF
>TRBJ2-2|NA|NA|TRBV11-3
TGTGCCAGCAAGGGGGGGCCGAACACCGGGGAGCTGTTTTTT
CASKGGPNTGELFF
>TRBJ1-6|NA|NA|TRBV5-6
TGTGCCAGCAGCTCCCAGGGACTCCCTTATAATTCACCCCTCCACTTT
CASSSQGLPYNSPLHF
>TRBJ2-5|NA|TRBD1|TRBV18
TGTGCCAGCTCACCAGGGACAGACCAAGAGACCCAGTACTTC
CASSPGTDQETQYF
>TRBJ2-1|NA|NA|TRBV19
TGTGCCAGTAGTACAAGCGGGGTAGGGGACAGGCCATTCTTC
CASSTSGVGDRPFF
>TRBJ2-3|NA|NA|TRBV28
TGTGCCAGCATGGAGGGGGCAGAAGATACGCAGTATTTT
CASMEGAEDTQYF
>TRBJ2-3|NA|NA|TRBV28
TGTGCCAGCAGTTCTCTAGTAGCAGATACGCAGTATTTT
CASSSLVADTQYF
>TRBJ1-5|few|TRBD1|TRBV7-9
TGTGCCAGCAGCTCGACAGGGGGGAGTCAGCCCCAGCATTTT
CASSSTGGSQPQHF
>TRBJ1-5|NA|NA|TRBV30
TGTGCCTGGAGTGTCGGGGTGGGGGGGAATCACAATCAGCCCCAGCATTTT
CAWSVGVGGNHNQPQHF
>TRBJ1-5|NA|TRBD1|TRBV19
TGTGCCAGTGGGGACAGATATCAGCCCCAGCATTTT
CASGDRYQPQHF
>TRBJ2-3|NA|TRBD1|TRBV6-5
TGTGCCAGCAGGGCGGACAGGTCCCGGGGGCAGTATTTT
CASRADRSRGQYF
>TRBJ2-3|NA|TRBD2|TRBV19
TGTGCCAGTAGTAACCAGCGGGGGGGCTTAGATACGCAGTATTTT
CASSNQRGGLDTQYF
>TRBJ2-7|NA|TRBD1|TRBV5-5
TGTGCCAGCAGCCCGGACAGGGTAAGCTACGAGCAGTACTTC
CASSPDRVSYEQYF
>TRBJ2-5|NA|NA|TRBV29-1
TGCAGCATGAAACCCTGGGGCGAGACCCAGTACTTC
CSMKPWGETQYF
>TRBJ1-1|NA|TRBD1|TRBV9
TGTGCCAGCAGCGTAATAGGGGGCATAAACACTGAAGCTTTCTTT
CASSVIGGINTEAFF
>TRBJ1-4|NA|NA|TRBV5-1
TGCGCCAGCAGCTTAAAGACAGGCCAGAGTGAAAAACTGTTTTTT
CASSLKTGQSEKLFF
>TRBJ2-1|NA|NA|TRBV28
TGTGCCAGCAGCCCCCTCAGGGGAACCTACAATGAGCAGTTCTTC
CASSPLRGTYNEQFF
>TRBJ2-2|NA|NA|TRBV19
TGTGCCAGTGGAGTGATAGTCTGGCGAACCACCGGGGAGCTGTTTTTT
CASGVIVWRTTGELFF
>TRBJ1-3|NA|NA|TRBV19
TGTGCCAGTAGTCGTGACAGCGGAAACACCATATATTTT
CASSRDSGNTIYF
>TRBJ1-4|NA|TRBD1|TRBV5-4
TGTGCCAGCAGCCGACAGGGAAGGGCTAATGAAAAACTGTTTTTT
CASSRQGRANEKLFF
>TRBJ1-2|NA|TRBD1|TRBV3-1/TRBV3-2
TGTGCCAGCGCTTTCCGGGACAGGGGCGGCTACACCTTC
CASAFRDRGGYTF
>TRBJ1-6|NA|NA|TRBV9
TGTGCCAGCAACAAAGAGGAGTATAATTCACCCCTCCACTTT
CASNKEEYNSPLHF
>TRBJ1-2|NA|NA|TRBV15
TGTGCCACCAGCAGAGACGGAGGATTCGGGGGCTACACCTTC
CATSRDGGFGGYTF
>TRBJ2-5|NA|NA|TRBV9
TGTGCCAGCAGCCGGCGGGGCGGAGAAGAGACCCAGTACTTC
CASSRRGGEETQYF
>TRBJ1-1|few|TRBD1|TRBV5-1
TGCGCCAGCAGCGTATCCGGGACAGCGAACACTGAAGCTTTCTTT
CASSVSGTANTEAFF
>TRBJ2-1|NA|NA|TRBV10-2
TGCGCCAGCACAGGGGGGTGGGGTGGAGGTGAGCAGTTCTTC
CASTGGWGGGEQFF